The 17 T cell receptor beta chains below all came from one sample that was sequenced in a study of blood T cell repertoires in COVID-19. Libraries were prepared by immunoSEQ multiplex PCR; TCRdb keeps only in-frame clonotypes and omits some of them. The sample includes about 170,000 clones, more than 60% of them seen just once. The sample consisted of peripheral blood. These TCRs come from a man aged 65 to 85 with acute or convalescent COVID-19.

V gene TRBV4-2 combines with J gene TRBJ2-6; TRBD1 matches at 7 bases. This CDR3 has 16 residues. The germline CDR1 and CDR2 sequences are LGHNA and YNFKEQ. V dropped 1 base and J dropped 2; count of bases not matched to a gene: 2. CDR3 sequence: CASSQVTGAGANVLTF. CDR3 nucleotide sequence: TGTGCCAGCAGCCAAGTTACAGGGGCTGGGGCCAACGTCCTGACTTTC.

The chain is built from TRBV14 and TRBJ1-5; D is undetermined. CDR3 length: 14 amino acids. Per germline, CDR1 SGHDN and CDR2 FVKESK. Between the trimmed V and J ends, which lost 4 bases and 2 bases, there was a span of 9 bases. CDR3 residues: CASSLHGGNQPQHF. The CDR3 DNA follows: TGTGCCAGCAGCCTCCACGGGGGCAATCAGCCCCAGCATTTT.

The chain links TRBV4-1 to TRBJ1-2, with 8 bases lining up with TRBD1. CDR3 length: 15 amino acids. Unmatched junction bases numbered 8, after V lost 3 bases and J lost 5 bases. Per the germline V gene, CDR1 is MGHRA and CDR2 is YSYEKL. The CDR3 spells CASSQGGQGEYGYTF. DNA for the CDR3: TGCGCCAGCAGCCAGGGCGGACAGGGAGAGTATGGCTACACCTTC.

This clone was counted only a few times. This chain connects TRBV5-1 to TRBJ1-4; D is possibly TRBD1 (6 bases). This CDR3 spans 16 amino acids. Germline V gene sequence: CDR1 SGHRS, CDR2 YFSETQ. Trimming took 5 bases from V and 0 from J, leaving 14 bases between them. The CDR3 DNA is TGCGCCAGCAGGAACAGGGTCGGAGCAACTAATGAAAAACTGTTTTTT. This sequence encodes CASRNRVGATNEKLFF.

V gene TRBV28 combines with J gene TRBJ1-2; possible D gene TRBD1, 5 bases. The V end lost 2 bases, the J end lost 7 bases, and 8 bases lay between the germline ends. CDR3 length: 12 amino acids. Germline-derived CDR1 and CDR2 are MDHEN and SYDVKM. CDR3 loop: CASSLTRGGYTF. CDR3 nucleotides: TGTGCCAGCAGTTTAACAAGGGGTGGCTACACCTTC.

This chain connects TRBV5-1 to TRBJ1-1, with a possible D match to TRBD1 (5 bases). V lost 4 bases to trimming and J lost 1 base, with 20 bases between them. Germline CDR1 and CDR2: SGHRS and YFSETQ. CDR3 length: 17 amino acids. The CDR3 coding sequence is TGCGCCAGCAGCCCCGCTATCAGGGCCCCTGGGAACACTGAAGCTTTCTTT. Encoded protein: CASSPAIRAPGNTEAFF.

This clone was counted a single time. This chain joins TRBV19 and TRBJ1-6; possible D gene TRBD1, 6 bases. V lost 6 bases and J lost 7, with 13 bases in between. The germline gives CDR1 LNHDA, CDR2 SQIVND (reference sequence). This CDR3 is built from 14 residues. The CDR3 here is CASRWQGHNSPLHF. CDR3 DNA sequence: TGTGCCAGTAGGTGGCAGGGGCACAATTCACCCCTCCACTTT. The variable domain in full, completed from reference TRBV19 and TRBJ1-6, reads DGGITQSPKYLFRKEGQNVTLSCEQNLNHDAMYWYRQDPGQGLRLIYYSQIVNDFQKGDIAEGYSVSREKKESFPLTVTSAQKNPTAFYLCASRWQGHNSPLHFGNGTRLTVT.

This clone was counted only a few times. This sequence joins TRBV6-5 and TRBJ2-7, with 7 bases that match TRBD1. The V and J ends lost 4 bases and 1 base, in that order; junction bases with no gene match: 7. CDR1 and CDR2 from the germline V gene are MNHEY and SVGAGI. The CDR3 totals 15 residues. The DNA of the CDR3 is TGTGCCAGCAGTTTTCTCCGGGACAGTTCCTACGAGCAGTACTTC. It is translated as CASSFLRDSSYEQYF.

The chain employs TRBV6-1 and TRBJ1-5; the D gene is possibly TRBD1 (6 bases). The CDR3 sequence is 14 residues long. V was shortened by 2 bases and J by 7 bases, with 12 bases between the two germline ends. Per the germline V gene, CDR1 is MNHNS and CDR2 is SASEGT. In nucleotides, the CDR3 is TGTGCCAGCAGTGAATCTGGACAGATCCAGCCCCAGCATTTT. As protein: CASSESGQIQPQHF.

The chain is built from TRBV12-5 and TRBJ2-1; 8 bases are shared with TRBD2. This CDR3 comprises 15 residues. CDR1 and CDR2 from the germline V gene are LGHNT and FRNRAP. J was trimmed by 6 bases and V by 5 bases; bases with no gene match: 9. CDR3 sequence reads: CASGPPPGGGNEQFF. As DNA, the CDR3 is TGTGCTAGTGGTCCACCCCCCGGGGGGGGCAATGAGCAGTTCTTC.

This chain connects TRBV6-5 to TRBJ1-4; 10 bases fit TRBD1. V trimming: 4 bases; J trimming: 8 bases; junction bases outside the gene matches: 4. CDR3 length equals 14 residues. The germline CDR1 and CDR2 sequences are MNHEY and SVGAGI. This chain's CDR3 is CASSSRTGGEKLFF. The DNA of the CDR3 is TGTGCCAGCAGTTCGAGGACAGGGGGGGAAAAACTGTTTTTT.

The V and J genes are TRBV19 and TRBJ2-5; 8 bases are shared with TRBD1. The CDR3 has 14 amino acids. V shed 5 bases, J shed 4 bases, and the junction held 6 bases outside the gene matches. Germline-derived CDR1 and CDR2 are LNHDA and SQIVND (reference sequence). As DNA, the CDR3 is TGTGCCAGTAGTTTCGGACAGGGTCGAGAGACCCAGTACTTC. Encoded protein: CASSFGQGRETQYF.

On this clone: This likely comes from a read error, as the CDR3 has no conserved phenylalanine or tryptophan at its end. The DNA is left out, because the CDR3 cannot be placed on it with certainty; the CDR3 is given as TCRdb lists it. The rearrangement uses TRBV19 and TRBJ1-2. Ends included, the CDR3 has 12 residues. Germline V CDR1 and CDR2: LNHDA, SQIVND (reference sequence). The CDR3 spells CASSYSGERVFY.

The genes are TRBV6-2 or TRBV6-3 and TRBJ2-7; a possible D gene is TRBD1 (7 bases). Per the germline V gene, CDR1 is MNHEY and CDR2 is SVGEGT. With 0 bases removed from V and 5 bases from J, the gap between germline ends came to 14 bases. CDR3 length equals 15 residues. The CDR3 DNA sequence: TGTGCCAGCAGTTACTCTTTCCCAGGGGGGCACGAGCAGTACTTC. It codes for CASSYSFPGGHEQYF.

The V gene is TRBV19, the J gene TRBJ1-1; a possible D gene is TRBD1 (6 bases). The length of the CDR3 is 13 residues. V was clipped by 3 bases and J by 7 bases, with 12 bases between them. Germline CDR1 reads LNHDA; CDR2 reads SQIVND (reference sequence). This CDR3 is CASSIAGAIEAFF. DNA for the CDR3: TGTGCCAGTAGTATTGCAGGGGCCATTGAAGCTTTCTTT.

The chain joins TRBV28 to TRBJ1-5, with D possibly being TRBD1 (5 bases). Germline V gives CDR1 MDHEN, CDR2 SYDVKM. The CDR3 contains 14 residues. V was shortened by 6 bases and J by 5 bases, with 14 bases between the two germline ends. The CDR3 DNA follows: TGTGCCAGCAGGGTCGACAGCTCCTATCAGCCCCAGCATTTT. This translates into CASRVDSSYQPQHF.

This clone was observed once. The V gene is TRBV5-1, the J gene TRBJ2-5; 9 bases match TRBD1. Per germline, CDR1 SGHRS and CDR2 YFSETQ. This CDR3 contains 14 residues. V lost 4 bases, J lost 5 bases, and 6 bases stayed unmatched. CDR3 sequence reads: CASSRDRAGETQYF. Here the CDR3 DNA reads TGCGCCAGCAGCCGGGACAGGGCGGGGGAGACCCAGTACTTC.